The T cell receptor beta chain described here comes from a study of blood T cell repertoires in COVID-19. The overall study: COVID-19 samples from acute and convalescent phases originated in the United States, Italy and Spain. Sample material is recorded as cDNA or gDNA derived from T cells, B-cell-depleted T cells, or PBMCs.

Per the study methods: Quantification of nucleated cells was approximated via reference gene primer amplification. Data came from immunoSEQ multiplex PCR; TCRdb stores just in-frame clones and leaves some out. The V and J calls and clone size were taken over from that table, and D and trimming were inferred from the DNA. Here the sample spans 300,000 to 450,000 clones, 70% to 85% being singletons. CDR3 size: 13 residues. The germline V gene encodes CDR1 MNHEY and CDR2 SVGAGI. V lost 8 bases to trimming and J lost 3 bases, with 11 bases between them. The chain is built from TRBV6-5 and TRBJ1-3; TRBD1 might be the D (6 bases). Sequences were obtained from peripheral blood. This TCR derives from a human donor with acute or convalescent COVID-19. The donor label of this sample is uncertain. The CDR3 spells CASPYRVGNTIYF. The CDR3 DNA reads TGTGCCAGCCCTTACAGGGTTGGAAACACCATATATTTT.